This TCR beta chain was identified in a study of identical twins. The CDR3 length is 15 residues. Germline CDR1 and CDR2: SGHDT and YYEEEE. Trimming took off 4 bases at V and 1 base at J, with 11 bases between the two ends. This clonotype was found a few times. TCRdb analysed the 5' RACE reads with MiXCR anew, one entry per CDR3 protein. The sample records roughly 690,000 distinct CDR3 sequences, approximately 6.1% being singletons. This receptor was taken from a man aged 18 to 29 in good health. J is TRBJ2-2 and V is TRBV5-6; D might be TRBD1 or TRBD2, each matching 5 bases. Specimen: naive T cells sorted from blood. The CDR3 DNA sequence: TGTGCCAGCAGCCCCGGGACCGAGAACACCGGGGAGCTGTTTTTT. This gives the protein CASSPGTENTGELFF.